The rows below give T cell receptor beta chains drawn from one sample of a study of blood T cell repertoires in COVID-19. Sequencing was performed with immunoSEQ multiplex PCR; in TCRdb, only in-frame clones are kept and a portion is missing. The table records 25,000 to 35,000 clones, more than 65% of them present only once. Material for sequencing was peripheral blood. The source of these receptors is a human donor in a cohort sampled during active COVID-19. The CDR3 runs from the conserved cysteine through the conserved F or W. Fields, in order: V gene, CDR3 length, D gene, J gene, clone size, CDR3 protein, CDR3 DNA. The D gene is left open where the match is weak. Some rows have no size entry. The others give once, few or many, or a class for an expanded clone.

v_gene: TRBV5-1; len: 15; d_gene: NA; j_gene: TRBJ2-1; abundance: NA; CDR3aa: CASSPGDSSYNEQFF; CDR3nt: TGCGCCAGCAGCCCGGGGGATAGTTCGTACAATGAGCAGTTCTTC
v_gene: TRBV12-3/TRBV12-4; len: 13; d_gene: NA; j_gene: TRBJ2-5; abundance: once; CDR3aa: CASSTDREETQYF; CDR3nt: TGTGCCAGCAGTACCGACAGAGAAGAGACCCAGTACTTC
v_gene: TRBV27; len: 15; d_gene: NA; j_gene: TRBJ2-7; abundance: NA; CDR3aa: CASRPLQGGWREQYF; CDR3nt: TGTGCCAGCAGGCCTTTACAGGGTGGCTGGAGAGAGCAGTACTTC
v_gene: TRBV4-3; len: 19; d_gene: TRBD2; j_gene: TRBJ2-3; abundance: NA; CDR3aa: CASSQDRAPSGGTTDTQYF; CDR3nt: TGCGCCAGCAGCCAAGATCGGGCCCCTAGCGGGGGGACCACAGATACGCAGTATTTT
v_gene: TRBV7-2; len: 13; d_gene: TRBD1; j_gene: TRBJ1-5; abundance: NA; CDR3aa: CASSPQGNQPQHF; CDR3nt: TGTGCCAGCAGCCCACAGGGGAATCAGCCCCAGCATTTT
v_gene: TRBV5-1; len: 16; d_gene: TRBD2; j_gene: TRBJ2-1; abundance: NA; CDR3aa: CASSGSGGRYYNEQFF; CDR3nt: TGCGCCAGCAGCGGGAGCGGGGGCCGGTACTACAATGAGCAGTTCTTC
v_gene: TRBV5-4; len: 14; d_gene: TRBD1; j_gene: TRBJ2-5; abundance: NA; CDR3aa: CASSSGQVKETQYF; CDR3nt: TGTGCCAGCAGCTCGGGACAGGTCAAAGAGACCCAGTACTTC
v_gene: TRBV11-2; len: 16; d_gene: TRBD2; j_gene: TRBJ2-5; abundance: NA; CDR3aa: CASSLTRTSGQETQYF; CDR3nt: TGTGCCAGCAGCTTGACCCGGACTAGCGGTCAAGAGACCCAGTACTTC
v_gene: TRBV10-3; len: 13; d_gene: NA; j_gene: TRBJ2-5; abundance: NA; CDR3aa: CAISESPGLPKYF; CDR3nt: TGTGCCATCAGTGAGTCCCCCGGACTGCCTAAGTACTTC
v_gene: TRBV7-2; len: 19; d_gene: NA; j_gene: TRBJ2-3; abundance: once; CDR3aa: CASSLGLVWGGPSADTQYF; CDR3nt: TGTGCCAGCAGCTTAGGTTTGGTATGGGGGGGGCCGAGTGCAGATACGCAGTATTTT
v_gene: TRBV6-2/TRBV6-3; len: 13; d_gene: NA; j_gene: TRBJ1-5; abundance: NA; CDR3aa: CASSVRTLQPQHF; CDR3nt: TGTGCCAGCAGTGTGAGGACTTTGCAGCCCCAGCATTTT
v_gene: TRBV18; len: 16; d_gene: NA; j_gene: TRBJ2-7; abundance: NA; CDR3aa: CASSPPGSYRDSEQYF; CDR3nt: TGTGCCAGCTCACCACCGGGCTCCTACAGGGATAGCGAGCAGTACTTC
v_gene: TRBV6-2/TRBV6-3; len: 14; d_gene: TRBD1; j_gene: TRBJ1-2; abundance: NA; CDR3aa: CASSRGQGGLGYTF; CDR3nt: TGTGCCAGCAGTAGAGGACAGGGAGGCTTAGGCTACACCTTC
v_gene: TRBV11-2; len: 16; d_gene: NA; j_gene: TRBJ1-1; abundance: NA; CDR3aa: CASSLARGWDKTEAFF; CDR3nt: TGTGCCAGCAGCTTGGCTCGGGGTTGGGATAAGACTGAAGCTTTCTTT
v_gene: TRBV10-3; len: 15; d_gene: TRBD2; j_gene: TRBJ2-5; abundance: NA; CDR3aa: CAISESWGGEETQYF; CDR3nt: TGTGCCATCAGTGAGTCGTGGGGGGGAGAAGAGACCCAGTACTTC
v_gene: TRBV7-8; len: 16; d_gene: TRBD1; j_gene: TRBJ2-1; abundance: few; CDR3aa: CASSPTPGGSYNEQFF; CDR3nt: TGTGCCAGCAGCCCCACCCCAGGGGGCTCCTACAATGAGCAGTTCTTC
v_gene: TRBV18; len: 15; d_gene: NA; j_gene: TRBJ1-4; abundance: few; CDR3aa: CASSPRQAVGEKLFF; CDR3nt: TGTGCCAGCTCACCACGGCAGGCCGTGGGTGAAAAACTGTTTTTT
v_gene: TRBV27; len: 13; d_gene: NA; j_gene: TRBJ1-5; abundance: NA; CDR3aa: CASSPYLNQPQHF; CDR3nt: TGTGCCAGCAGTCCTTATCTAAATCAGCCCCAGCATTTT
v_gene: TRBV9; len: 14; d_gene: TRBD2; j_gene: TRBJ2-2; abundance: NA; CDR3aa: CASSGTSGTGELFF; CDR3nt: TGTGCCAGCAGCGGCACTAGCGGCACCGGGGAGCTGTTTTTT
v_gene: TRBV23-1; len: 17; d_gene: TRBD1; j_gene: TRBJ1-1; abundance: NA; CDR3aa: CASSRNRDRRMNTEAFF; CDR3nt: TGCGCCAGCAGTCGAAACCGGGACAGGAGAATGAACACTGAAGCTTTCTTT
v_gene: TRBV2; len: 16; d_gene: TRBD1; j_gene: TRBJ1-3; abundance: NA; CDR3aa: CASGMDVDRAGNTIYF; CDR3nt: TGTGCCAGCGGAATGGATGTGGACAGGGCTGGAAACACCATATATTTT
v_gene: TRBV29-1; len: 10; d_gene: NA; j_gene: TRBJ1-1; abundance: once; CDR3aa: CSVGQFEAFF; CDR3nt: TGCAGCGTTGGGCAGTTTGAAGCTTTCTTT
v_gene: TRBV7-3; len: 16; d_gene: TRBD2; j_gene: TRBJ2-7; abundance: NA; CDR3aa: CASITPLAGDSYEQYF; CDR3nt: TGTGCCAGCATTACTCCACTAGCGGGGGACTCCTACGAGCAGTACTTC
v_gene: TRBV5-5; len: 15; d_gene: NA; j_gene: TRBJ2-5; abundance: NA; CDR3aa: CASSWDSRYQETQYF; CDR3nt: TGTGCCAGCAGCTGGGACTCAAGGTACCAAGAGACCCAGTACTTC
v_gene: TRBV5-6; len: 14; d_gene: NA; j_gene: TRBJ1-3; abundance: NA; CDR3aa: CASSFYGSGNTIYF; CDR3nt: TGTGCCAGCAGCTTCTATGGCTCTGGAAACACCATATATTTT
v_gene: TRBV27; len: 14; d_gene: NA; j_gene: TRBJ1-5; abundance: once; CDR3aa: CASSLQGLGQPQHF; CDR3nt: TGTGCCAGCAGTTTACAGGGTTTAGGGCAGCCCCAGCATTTT
v_gene: TRBV7-2; len: 15; d_gene: TRBD1; j_gene: TRBJ1-4; abundance: once; CDR3aa: CASSPGQSTNEKLFF; CDR3nt: TGTGCCAGCAGCCCGGGACAGTCAACTAATGAAAAACTGTTTTTT
v_gene: TRBV30; len: 10; d_gene: TRBD1; j_gene: TRBJ1-2; abundance: NA; CDR3aa: CAWGTARYTF; CDR3nt: TGTGCCTGGGGGACAGCCCGCTACACCTTC
v_gene: TRBV7-2; len: 17; d_gene: NA; j_gene: TRBJ1-4; abundance: NA; CDR3aa: CASSTGHGGGLGEKLFF; CDR3nt: TGTGCCAGCAGCACAGGACACGGGGGAGGCCTAGGTGAAAAACTGTTTTTT
v_gene: TRBV9; len: 16; d_gene: TRBD1; j_gene: TRBJ2-3; abundance: NA; CDR3aa: CASSPPGGVRTDTQYF; CDR3nt: TGTGCCAGCAGCCCCCCAGGGGGCGTTCGCACAGATACGCAGTATTTT
v_gene: TRBV10-3; len: 15; d_gene: TRBD2; j_gene: TRBJ2-1; abundance: NA; CDR3aa: CAISESGTSDNEQFF; CDR3nt: TGTGCCATCAGTGAGTCCGGGACTAGTGACAATGAGCAGTTCTTC
v_gene: TRBV6-5; len: 15; d_gene: TRBD1; j_gene: TRBJ1-2; abundance: NA; CDR3aa: CASSYPSGGEGGYTF; CDR3nt: TGTGCCAGCAGTTACCCATCAGGGGGTGAAGGTGGCTACACCTTC